The 14 T cell receptor beta chains below all came from one sample that was sequenced in a study of long-term antiretroviral therapy in people with HIV. Version v3.0 of the immunoSEQ assay was performed at survey level. Sequencing used immunoSEQ multiplex PCR; TCRdb keeps in-frame clones, though not all of them. The sample yields tens of thousands of clones, roughly nine tenths seen once. The sequencing used unsorted PBMCs, collected 3.1 years after starting antiretroviral therapy. The receptors come from a man aged 18 to 29 with HIV.

CDR3 DNA: TGTGCCAGCAGCTTGGACAGGGGTAGTGAAAAACTGTTTTTT. Its translation is CASSLDRGSEKLFF. The genes are TRBV7-8 and TRBJ1-4; TRBD1 matches 9 bases. The length of the CDR3 is 14 residues. Germline CDR1 is SGHVS and CDR2 is FQNEAQ. The V gene end was trimmed by 3 bases and the J gene end by 7 bases; junction bases not matched to a gene: 3. The full variable domain, in which reference TRBV7-8 and TRBJ1-4 provide the parts outside the CDR3, is GAGVSQSPRYKVAKRGQDVALRCDPISGHVSLFWYQQALGQGPEFLTYFQNEAQLDKSGLPSDRFFAERPEGSVSTLKIQRTQQEDSAVYLCASSLDRGSEKLFFGSGTQLSVL.

As DNA, the CDR3 is TGTGCCAGCCGTCGGGGCCCTGGAAACACCATATATTTT. This encodes CASRRGPGNTIYF. This chain links TRBV28 with TRBJ1-3, with D tentatively TRBD1 (5 bases). This CDR3 has 13 residues. The germline V gene encodes CDR1 MDHEN and CDR2 SYDVKM. Between the trimmed V and J ends, which lost 8 bases and 2 bases, there was a span of 10 bases.

The V gene is TRBV18, the J gene TRBJ2-2; D is undetermined. The CDR3 contains 14 residues. Trimming stripped 3 bases from V and 6 bases from J, with 11 bases between. Germline V CDR1 and CDR2: KGHSH, LQKENI. Here the CDR3 reads CASSPDGDAGELFF. CDR3 nucleotide sequence: TGTGCCAGCTCACCCGATGGGGATGCCGGGGAGCTGTTTTTT.

The V call is TRBV18, the J call TRBJ1-1; D is unresolved. Deletions cut 6 bases from V and 4 bases from J, with 9 bases between. The CDR3 is made up of 12 amino acids. CDR1 is KGHSH, CDR2 LQKENI, per germline. The CDR3 sequence: CASSLRITEAFF. The CDR3, as DNA: TGTGCCAGCTCCCTCCGCATCACTGAAGCTTTCTTT.

CDR3: CASSGTAQNIQYF. CDR3 bases: TGTGCCAGTTCCGGGACAGCACAAAACATTCAGTACTTC. V gene TRBV19 combines with J gene TRBJ2-4, with 7 bases identical to TRBD1. Trimming at V came to 8 bases and at J to 5 bases, leaving 6 bases not matched to a gene. Germline lookup yields CDR1 LNHDA and CDR2 SQIVND (reference sequence). This CDR3 region has 13 residues.

The chain combines TRBV5-1 with TRBJ2-7, with 7 bases fitting TRBD1. There are 15 residues in the CDR3. Per germline, CDR1 SGHRS and CDR2 YFSETQ. Germline trimming cut 3 bases from V and 1 base from J; bases unmatched to any gene: 7. The CDR3 protein is CASSSSPTGSYEQYF. CDR3 DNA: TGCGCCAGCAGCTCTTCCCCGACAGGGTCCTACGAGCAGTACTTC.

With respect to this clone: An end of the junction differs from the germline gene, which may be a read error. J is TRBJ2-1 and V is TRBV23-1, with no clear D. TRBV23-1 is marked as an open reading frame, function uncertain. This CDR3 has 11 residues. The DNA of the CDR3 is TGCGCCAGCAGACGCCGTGGGATTTGGATCTTC. Translating it yields CASRRRGIWIF.

The CDR3 DNA sequence: TGTGCCAGCAGTGACTACAACAGTGCTTCGTACGAGCAGTACTTC. Its protein is CASSDYNSASYEQYF. The rearrangement links TRBV6-1 to TRBJ2-7; D gene uncertain. With 3 bases removed from V and 4 bases from J, the gap between germline ends came to 16 bases. The CDR3 has 15 amino acids. Germline V gene sequence: CDR1 MNHNS, CDR2 SASEGT.

The chain links TRBV21-1 to TRBJ2-1; TRBD1 is the table's D call, not checked against the DNA. TRBV21-1 is classified as a pseudogene. This CDR3 has 15 amino acids. As DNA, the CDR3 is TGTGCCAGCAGCAAAGTGGGCATCTCCTACAATGAGCAGTTCTTC. It specifies CASSKVGISYNEQFF.

This clone was counted a single time. The gene calls are TRBV7-2 and TRBJ2-3; possible D gene TRBD2, 6 bases. The CDR3 totals 16 residues. In germline, CDR1 is SGHTA, CDR2 FQGNSA. Trimming cost V 1 base and J 2 bases, with 13 bases left between them. This chain's CDR3 is CASSLVSGRITDTQYF. The CDR3 DNA follows: TGTGCCAGCAGCTTAGTGAGCGGGCGCATCACAGATACGCAGTATTTT.

This sequence joins TRBV11-2 and TRBJ2-1, with a tentative D call TRBD1 (6 bases). The CDR3 spans 14 residues. Between the trimmed V and J ends, which lost 5 bases and 3 bases, there was a span of 11 bases. CDR1 SGHAT and CDR2 FQNNGV come from the germline V gene. The CDR3 coding sequence is TGTGCCAGCAGCCGAACAGGGAACTACAATGAGCAGTTCTTC. Its translation is CASSRTGNYNEQFF.

This clone was seen once. V and J are TRBV11-1 and TRBJ1-1, with no clear D. Per germline, CDR1 SGHAT and CDR2 FQDESV (reference sequence). The CDR3 extends over 14 amino acids. V shed 5 bases and J shed 3 bases, with 13 bases lying between them. The CDR3 protein is CASSTETGYTEAFF. CDR3 sequence (DNA): TGTGCCAGCAGCACAGAGACGGGGTACACTGAAGCTTTCTTT.

The chain is built from TRBV19 and TRBJ1-5; D call uncertain. Germline values: CDR1 LNHDA, CDR2 SQIVND (reference sequence). This CDR3 has 14 amino acids. Trimming removed 0 bases from V and 7 bases from J, with 10 bases in between. CDR3 DNA sequence: TGTGCCAGTAGTATAGATCACGGGAGACAGCCCCAGCATTTT. It is translated as CASSIDHGRQPQHF.

This clone was seen only once. V usage is TRBV7-9 and J usage is TRBJ2-3; 13 nucleotides match TRBD2. After removal of 5 bases from V and 5 bases from J, the junction contained 7 bases not matched to a gene. There are 16 residues in the CDR3. The germline gives CDR1 SEHNR, CDR2 FQNEAQ (reference sequence). CDR3 residues: CASSPGTSGEVDTQYF. In DNA form, the CDR3 reads TGTGCCAGCAGCCCCGGGACTAGCGGGGAGGTAGATACGCAGTATTTT.